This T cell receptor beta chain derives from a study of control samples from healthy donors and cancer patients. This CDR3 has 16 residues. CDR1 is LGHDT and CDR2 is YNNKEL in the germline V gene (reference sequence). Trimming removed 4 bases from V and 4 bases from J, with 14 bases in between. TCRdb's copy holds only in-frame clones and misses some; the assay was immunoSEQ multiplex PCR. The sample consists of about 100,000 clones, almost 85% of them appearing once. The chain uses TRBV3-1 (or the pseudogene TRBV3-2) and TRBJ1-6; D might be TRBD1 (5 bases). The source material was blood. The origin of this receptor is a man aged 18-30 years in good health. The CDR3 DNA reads TGTGCCAGCAGCCCCGGAGGGACCCGGTATAATTCACCCCTCCACTTT. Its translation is CASSPGGTRYNSPLHF.